A selection of T cell receptor beta chains follows, all from one sample in a study of cytomegalovirus exposure and HLA in healthy donors. Libraries were prepared by immunoSEQ multiplex PCR; TCRdb keeps only in-frame clonotypes and omits some of them. Of some 130,000 clones in the sample, around three quarters were seen once. Source material: PBMCs. The source is a man younger than 45 in good health and CMV-seronegative. Each CDR3 is given with its conserved first and last residue. A D gene is named only where the DNA matches it firmly. Clone size appears in some rows only: once, few, many, or a class for an expanded clone.

cdr3_nt cdr3_aa j_call clone_size d_call cdr3_length v_call
TGTGCCAGCAGCACCGGGACTAGCGGGACTGAGCAGTTCTTC CASSTGTSGTEQFF TRBJ2-1 NA TRBD2 14 TRBV5-4
TGTGCCAGCAGCGCCCAAGGGGAAAGTCCCTACAATGAGCAGTTCTTC CASSAQGESPYNEQFF TRBJ2-1 NA NA 16 TRBV9
TGTGCCAGCAGCCTCCTAAAGGGGAAAGGAAATGAGCAGTTCTTC CASSLLKGKGNEQFF TRBJ2-1 NA NA 15 TRBV5-6
TGTGCCAGCAGCCCCCGGGGGCTAGCGGGAGCAGATACGCAGTATTTT CASSPRGLAGADTQYF TRBJ2-3 NA TRBD2 16 TRBV7-6
TGTGCCAGCAGCTCGACCGGGACAGGGGGTTACACCGGGGAGCTGTTTTTT CASSSTGTGGYTGELFF TRBJ2-2 few TRBD1 17 TRBV5-6
TGTGCCAGCAGTTTCGGGGGCACTGAAGCTTTCTTT CASSFGGTEAFF TRBJ1-1 NA NA 12 TRBV28
TGTGCCAGTGGAGGCGGGAGTAGCTACGAGCAGTACTTC CASGGGSSYEQYF TRBJ2-7 NA TRBD2 13 TRBV2
TGTGCCAGCAGTCCCGGGACTAGCGGGAGGGCAGATACGCAGTATTTT CASSPGTSGRADTQYF TRBJ2-3 few TRBD2 16 TRBV27
TGTGCCAGCAGTTATAACTACGAGCAGTACTTC CASSYNYEQYF TRBJ2-7 NA NA 11 TRBV14
TGCGCCAGCAGCCGGGGGACTAGTCCCTACGAGCAGTACTTC CASSRGTSPYEQYF TRBJ2-7 NA TRBD2 14 TRBV5-1
TGCGCCAGCAGCTTGGGACAGGGGGTAATGTACGAGCAGTACTTC CASSLGQGVMYEQYF TRBJ2-7 NA TRBD1 15 TRBV5-1
TGTGCCAGCAGTCGTACAGGGGTGAACACTGAAGCTTTCTTT CASSRTGVNTEAFF TRBJ1-1 few TRBD1 14 TRBV6-5
TGTGCCAGCAGTCCCTCTAGCAGCACAGATACGCAGTATTTT CASSPSSSTDTQYF TRBJ2-3 NA NA 14 TRBV27
TGCGCCAGCAGCCTCAGCGGGAGGGCCTACAATGAGCAGTTCTTC CASSLSGRAYNEQFF TRBJ2-1 NA TRBD2 15 TRBV4-1
TGTGCCAGCAGTTCCCTCTCCTACAATGAGCAGTTCTTC CASSSLSYNEQFF TRBJ2-1 NA NA 13 TRBV6-5
TGTGCCAGCAGTGAAATATTGTTTAAGATGAGGGCATCTTCCCACCCCGGGGAGCTGTTTTTT CASSEILFKMRASSHPGELFF TRBJ2-2 NA NA 21 TRBV6-1
TGTGCCAGTAGTAGAGGCCTTACTTCGGGGGAGACCCAGTACTTC CASSRGLTSGETQYF TRBJ2-5 NA NA 15 TRBV19
TGCGCCAGCAGCCCGTTAGACGGCGGAGATACGCAGTATTTT CASSPLDGGDTQYF TRBJ2-3 NA NA 14 TRBV5-1
TGTGCCAGCAGTGATGGTGCAGGGATCGGCACTGAAGCTTTCTTT CASSDGAGIGTEAFF TRBJ1-1 NA NA 15 TRBV25-1
TGTGCCAGCAGCCCCCAAGGGGGCAATCAGCCCCAGCATTTT CASSPQGGNQPQHF TRBJ1-5 NA NA 14 TRBV6-5
TGCAGCGTTGATCGGCGGGAGACCTACAATGAGCAGTTCTTC CSVDRRETYNEQFF TRBJ2-1 NA TRBD2 14 TRBV29-1
TGTGCCAGCAGCGTCATGAACACTGAAGCTTTCTTT CASSVMNTEAFF TRBJ1-1 NA NA 12 TRBV9
TGTTCCAGCAGCTTAGACAGGGGGCCCTATGGCTACACCTTC CSSSLDRGPYGYTF TRBJ1-2 NA TRBD1 14 TRBV7-9
TGTGCCAGCAGTTACGGCGGGACAGGGGGTTCCTATGGCTACCCCTTC CASSYGGTGGSYGYPF TRBJ1-2 NA TRBD1 16 TRBV6-5
TGTGCCAGCAGGTTTGACAGGGGACCTGGGGCCAACGTCCTGACTTTC CASRFDRGPGANVLTF TRBJ2-6 few TRBD1 16 TRBV7-2
TGTGCCATCAGTGAGGAAGCGGGAAGGGCAGATACGCAGTATTTT CAISEEAGRADTQYF TRBJ2-3 NA TRBD2 15 TRBV10-3
TGCAGCGTAGCGGGACAGGCCCAAAATGAGCAGTTCTTC CSVAGQAQNEQFF TRBJ2-1 NA NA 13 TRBV29-1
TGCGCCGGACGTCCGGGACAGGGCACAGATACGCAGTATTTT CAGRPGQGTDTQYF TRBJ2-3 NA TRBD1 14 TRBV10-2
TGTGCCAGCAGTCTCCAAACTAGCGGGAGCTACGAGCAGTACTTC CASSLQTSGSYEQYF TRBJ2-7 NA TRBD2 15 TRBV28
TGTGCCAGCAGCTTATCAGAAAAACTGTTTTTT CASSLSEKLFF TRBJ1-4 NA NA 11 TRBV7-9
TGTGCCCCCGGGGCAGGGGGCGAAAACTATGGCTACACCTTC CAPGAGGENYGYTF TRBJ1-2 NA TRBD1 14 TRBV19
TGTGCCAGTAGTTGGGGGGGGCGATCGACCGGGGAGCTGTTTTTT CASSWGGRSTGELFF TRBJ2-2 NA NA 15 TRBV19
TGTGCCAGCAGTTTATCGTGGGGACAGACAGATACGCAGTATTTT CASSLSWGQTDTQYF TRBJ2-3 NA TRBD1 15 TRBV27
TGTGCCAGTAGTGACTCAGAGATTAGGCCCCAGCATTTT CASSDSEIRPQHF TRBJ1-5 NA NA 13 TRBV19
TGTGCCAGCAGTAACCCAACAGGGGGCCAAGAGACCCAGTACTTC CASSNPTGGQETQYF TRBJ2-5 NA TRBD1 15 TRBV6-6
TGTGCCAGCAGTTTAGGAACAGTTAATCAGCCCCAGAATTTT CASSLGTVNQPQNF TRBJ1-5 once NA 14 TRBV27
TGCGCCAGCAGCTTGGCGTCAAGGGACACTCACCCCGGCGGGCAGTACTTC CASSLASRDTHPGGQYF TRBJ2-7 few NA 17 TRBV5-1
TGCGCCAGCAGCTTGGTGACCAGCGGGACGCAAAACATTCAGTACTTC CASSLVTSGTQNIQYF TRBJ2-4 NA TRBD2 16 TRBV5-1
TGTGCCAGCAGCTCATTAGCGGGAGGGCCCTCTTACGAGCAGTACTTC CASSSLAGGPSYEQYF TRBJ2-7 NA TRBD2 16 TRBV7-9
TGTGCCAGCAGTTCCTTACTAGCGGGAGGCTACGAGCAGTACTTC CASSSLLAGGYEQYF TRBJ2-7 NA TRBD2 15 TRBV6-7
TGTGCCAGCAGCTTGGGACAGAACTATGGCTACACCTTC CASSLGQNYGYTF TRBJ1-2 NA NA 13 TRBV5-6
TGTGCCAGCAGCTTAACGGGCTCTAACTCTGGGGCCAACGTCCTGACTTTC CASSLTGSNSGANVLTF TRBJ2-6 NA NA 17 TRBV7-3
TGTGCCAGCAGTTACCGGAGCGATGAGCAGTTCTTC CASSYRSDEQFF TRBJ2-1 NA NA 12 TRBV6-5
TGCGCCAGCAGCCCGTACACAGGGTGTTTCAACACCATATATTTT CASSPYTGCFNTIYF TRBJ1-3 few NA 15 TRBV4-3
TGTGCCAGCAGCCAATCACTAACCCGGACAGGGGGTTCCTACGAGCAGTACTTC CASSQSLTRTGGSYEQYF TRBJ2-7 NA TRBD1 18 TRBV11-3
TGTGCCAGCAGTTTAATGGGCCAGAGCAATCAGCCCCAGCATTTT CASSLMGQSNQPQHF TRBJ1-5 NA NA 15 TRBV27
TGCGCCAGCAGCTTGTTCGGCCAGCGGGGAACATACGAGCAGTACTTC CASSLFGQRGTYEQYF TRBJ2-7 NA TRBD2 16 TRBV5-1
TGTGCCAGCAGCAAGCACAGGGGACAAGAGACCCAGTACTTC CASSKHRGQETQYF TRBJ2-5 NA TRBD1 14 TRBV7-2
TGTGCCAGCAGCCTATGGACAGGACCAACGACTACTAGCACAGATACGCAGTATTTT CASSLWTGPTTTSTDTQYF TRBJ2-3 NA TRBD1 19 TRBV7-9
TGTGCCAGCAGTGAAGGAGGTAGCGGAGGCTACGAGCAGTACTTC CASSEGGSGGYEQYF TRBJ2-7 once NA 15 TRBV2
TGTGCCGGGGGACAGGGACGGTCGTGGGGAAACACCATATATTTT CAGGQGRSWGNTIYF TRBJ1-3 NA TRBD1 15 TRBV30
TGTGCCAGCAGCGGAAGCGGGAACGGAGGCAATGAGCAGTTCTTC CASSGSGNGGNEQFF TRBJ2-1 once TRBD2 15 TRBV9